Below, one T cell receptor (beta chain) is given with its context. The data were taken from a study of patients and donors after allogeneic stem cell transplantation. The V gene lost 2 bases and the J gene lost 0 bases, with 23 bases spanning the gap. This CDR3 has 20 residues. TCRdb reprocessed the RT-PCR reads via MiXCR and lists one record per CDR3 protein. The sample consists of about 210,000 distinct CDR3 sequences, roughly 38% of them appearing once. Sequenced input: blood, either unsorted or a sorted T cell fraction (not recorded which). V is TRBV12-3 or TRBV12-4 and J is TRBJ1-3; D unclear. The sequence was collected from a human donor who was either an allogeneic HSCT recipient or a stem cell or donor lymphocyte infusion donor (not recorded which). It is not recorded whose cells these are; they may come from a transplant donor. CDR3 loop: CASSLTIWAGENHSGNTIYF. For the CDR3, the DNA is TGTGCCAGCAGTTTAACTATTTGGGCAGGCGAGAACCACTCTGGAAACACCATATATTTT.